This T cell receptor beta chain is drawn from a study of blood T cells in healthy people across ages (dated by TCRdb to the mid-2010s). About the full investigation: In model experiments, roughly one uniquely barcoded TCR beta cDNA molecule per two T cells was captured by template switching. Age-related changes in TCR beta repertoire diversity were measured in the study by deep sequencing normalized with unique cDNA molecular identifiers. The donors were divided into four age groups: young (average approximately 15 years), middle-aged (around 37), aged (around 67) and long-lived (roughly 82). To avoid experimental bias, donors of different ages were randomly spread across the sequencing lanes. The study analyzed two additional independent replicas of 1 million unique cDNA reads from the same blood draw for two donors, one aged 18 to 29 and one aged 80 or older. The investigation overall reported the following: Observed TCR beta diversity correlated strongly with the percentage of naive T cells measured by flow cytometry. Because donor CMV infection status was unknown, age-related changes in expanded clonotypes were potentially confounded. Since profiling was done on bulk unsorted PBMCs, naive and antigen-experienced compartments could not be conclusively compared. Compared with the aged group, the long-lived group had more naive CD4+ T cells, fewer expanded clones and increased TCR diversity, a pattern suggesting age selection. Total diversity estimates from one million sequenced T cells were considered lower bounds and underestimates. Observed TCR beta diversity per million T cells fell roughly linearly with age, and a significant reduction was already apparent by age roughly 40.

CDR1 and CDR2 are read off the germline V gene as KGHSY and FQNENV. The CDR3 numbers 16 residues from cysteine through phenylalanine. Only the CDR3 region is kept as DNA, spanning 48 bases read in frame from base 1. Unmatched junction bases come to 9, with V trimmed by 8 bases and J by 4 bases. Libraries were made using 5' RACE. The sequencer was an Illumina HiSeq 2500. A second roughly 6 to 12 cycle PCR used a sample-barcoded 5' primer and a J-beta primer mix. A template-switch 5' adaptor carrying 12 random nucleotides introduced a unique molecular identifier onto each TCR beta cDNA molecule. Each sample yielded at least 2.5 million CDR3-containing paired-end reads. The Mint cDNA synthesis kit, primed by a TRBC-specific oligonucleotide, was used to synthesize first-strand cDNA from all RNA. After uracil-DNA glycosylase treatment, a first 18-cycle PCR used universal primers M1SS and BC2_uni_R on all cDNA. Per the original workflow: Each sample was normalized by randomly selecting 1 million high-quality reads, each carrying a distinct molecular identifier. Instead of being binned into consensus sequences, reads with shared molecular identifiers were discarded. MiTCR, set to a Q25 quality threshold and the strictest error-elimination algorithm, was used for CDR3 identification, clonotype clustering and error correction. A nonparametric unseen species model using Euler transformation provided a lower-bound estimate of total TCR beta diversity. TCRdb took the public reads, trimmed them with fastp at Q25, ran MiXCR for clone calling and kept in-frame beta chains. Under each unique CDR3 protein, matching rows form one entry showing the most common genes and DNA. TCRdb's processing, not the authors', yielded these V and J calls. In this sample the table shows about 1.6 million distinct CDR3 sequences, roughly 32% of which occur a single time. The leading ten clones occupy around 11% of the sample.

The 35 to 40 donors, aged about 6 to 90 years, were systemically healthy Caucasian individuals from Russia. Each donor gave 9.5 to 10 milliliters of peripheral blood, drawn into EDTA-treated Vacutainer tubes. Ficoll-Paque density-gradient centrifugation was used to isolate PBMCs, with at least 7 million per sample. Trizol reagent was used to extract total RNA from PBMCs, with at least 5 micrograms per sample. Naive CD45RAhigh/CD27high T cell percentages were measured by flow cytometry on a PBMC aliquot from every donor. This clonotype turned up a few times. Its antigen is not yet known. No quality values exist for individual bases; no much larger clone is one base distant.

The origin of this receptor is a woman between 25 and 40 years old in good health. The sequence joins TRBV16 to TRBJ2-1; 12 central nucleotides agree with TRBD2. The sample taken for sequencing was blood. The nucleotide sequence reads TGTGCCAGCGACTGGACTAGCGGGAATTGGTACAATGAGCAGTTCTTC. Its amino acids are CASDWTSGNWYNEQFF.